This entry lists 21 T cell receptor beta chains sequenced from one sample in a study of siplizumab effects on memory and regulatory T cells. Some clones are missing from TCRdb's copy, which holds only in-frame ones; the method was immunoSEQ multiplex PCR. The table lists 70,000 or so clones, more than 80% of them singletons. The sequenced sample was CD8+ T cells sorted from blood. These receptors were obtained from a human donor in good health.

The rearrangement joins TRBV19 to TRBJ1-1; tentative D call: TRBD1 (5 bases). Trimming stripped 6 bases from V and 5 bases from J, with 10 bases between. Germline CDR1 reads LNHDA; CDR2 reads SQIVND (reference sequence). The CDR3 consists of 12 residues. This CDR3 reads CASRAGGTEAFF. The CDR3 bases are TGTGCCAGTAGGGCGGGGGGGACTGAAGCTTTCTTT.

CDR3 region: CASSEFGGLASGELFF. Here the CDR3 DNA reads TGTGCCAGCAGTGAATTCGGGGGGCTCGCGTCCGGGGAGCTGTTTTTT. The chain links TRBV6-1 to TRBJ2-2; TRBD2 is a possible D gene (7 bases). The CDR3 length is 16 residues. The germline V gene has CDR1 MNHNS and CDR2 SASEGT. The ends were cut back, 2 bases at V and 6 bases at J, with 16 bases in the middle.

This rearrangement joins TRBV10-3 to TRBJ2-1; 12 bases fit TRBD2. With 2 bases clipped from V and 7 bases from J, the junction kept 9 bases outside the gene matches. Germline lookup yields CDR1 ENHRY and CDR2 SYGVKD. The CDR3 loop spans 17 amino acids. This chain's CDR3 is CAISENPASGRANEQFF. CDR3 coding DNA: TGTGCCATCAGTGAGAATCCCGCTAGCGGGAGGGCGAATGAGCAGTTCTTC.

J is TRBJ2-6 and V is TRBV12-5; either TRBD1 or TRBD2 may fit D (5 bases each). Germline values: CDR1 LGHNT, CDR2 FRNRAP. Trimming removed 7 bases at V and 2 bases at J, with 12 bases between. CDR3 length: 15 amino acids. The CDR3 nucleotides are TGTGCTAGTGTTTGGGGGAATACTGGGGCCAACGTCCTGACTTTC. This translates into CASVWGNTGANVLTF.

J is TRBJ1-1 and V is TRBV13; no definite D call. The V and J ends lost 5 bases and 11 bases respectively, with 15 bases between them. The CDR3 sequence is 12 residues long. Germline CDR1 is PRHDT and CDR2 is FYEKMQ (reference sequence). CDR3 region: CASSDGHIRAFF. Written as DNA, the CDR3 is TGTGCCAGCAGCGATGGTCACATCAGGGCTTTCTTT.

This clone was picked up one time. V usage is TRBV2 and J usage is TRBJ2-7; tentative D call: TRBD2 (6 bases). Germline V gene lookup returns CDR1 SNHLY and CDR2 FYNNEI. This CDR3 spans 16 amino acids. Trimming stripped 5 bases from V and 4 bases from J, with 21 bases between. The CDR3 DNA is TGTGCCAGCAGTCTAAGTCAGGTCAGGGACTTTTACGAGCAGTACTTC. The encoded protein is CASSLSQVRDFYEQYF. Using reference TRBV2 and TRBJ2-7 for the parts outside the CDR3, the full variable domain is EPEVTQTPSHQVTQMGQEVILRCVPISNHLYFYWYRQILGQKVEFLVSFYNNEISEKSEIFDDQFSVERPDGSNFTLKIRSTKLEDSAMYFCASSLSQVRDFYEQYFGPGTRLTVT.

This rearrangement joins TRBV4-1 to TRBJ1-1, with D possibly matching TRBD1 (5 bases). CDR1 MGHRA and CDR2 YSYEKL come from the germline V gene. V lost 3 bases, J lost 7 bases, and 18 bases lay in between. The length of the CDR3 is 15 residues. CDR3 sequence: CASSHTMRGGSEAFF. The CDR3 DNA is TGCGCCAGCAGCCATACTATGAGGGGAGGGAGTGAAGCTTTCTTT.

This CDR3 is CASFASLNTGELFF. In DNA form, the CDR3 reads TGTGCCAGTTTTGCGAGCTTGAACACCGGGGAGCTGTTTTTT. The genes are TRBV19 and TRBJ2-2; D uncertain. V lost 8 bases and J lost 1, with 11 bases in between. This CDR3 has 14 amino acids. CDR1 and CDR2 from the germline V gene are LNHDA and SQIVND (reference sequence).

This sequence joins TRBV12-5 and TRBJ1-2, with TRBD1 matching 7 bases. The CDR3 consists of 12 residues. Per the germline V gene, CDR1 is LGHNT and CDR2 is FRNRAP. Losses at the gene ends were 6 bases for V and 14 bases for J; bases not matched to a gene: 12. The CDR3 protein is CASGQGQQGKTF. The DNA for the CDR3 is TGTGCTAGTGGCCAAGGCCAACAGGGGAAAACCTTC. The full variable domain, rest sourced from reference TRBV12-5 and TRBJ1-2, is DARVTQTPRHKVTEMGQEVTMRCQPILGHNTVFWYRQTMMQGLELLAYFRNRAPLDDSGMPKDRFSAEMPDATLATLKIQPSEPRDSAVYFCASGQGQQGKTFGSGTRLTVV.

The V and J genes are TRBV15 and TRBJ2-2; D might be TRBD2 (5 bases). With 0 bases removed from V and 4 bases from J, the gap between germline ends came to 30 bases. This CDR3 is 22 amino acids long. Germline V lookup: CDR1 LNHNV, CDR2 YYDKDF (reference sequence). The chain's CDR3 is CATSRDISISTEGSPLTGELFF. In DNA, the CDR3 is TGTGCCACCAGCAGAGATATTTCCATATCGACGGAAGGGAGCCCCCTCACCGGGGAGCTGTTTTTT.

J is TRBJ2-7 and V is TRBV4-1; 9 bases agree with TRBD2. The CDR3 consists of 17 residues. The germline CDR1 and CDR2 sequences are MGHRA and YSYEKL. The V gene end was trimmed by 0 bases and the J gene end by 4 bases; junction bases not matched to a gene: 10. The CDR3 sequence: CASSQDRVASGAYEQYF. CDR3 DNA: TGCGCCAGCAGCCAAGATAGGGTGGCTAGCGGGGCTTACGAGCAGTACTTC.

The chain joins TRBV27 to TRBJ2-1; tentatively, D is TRBD1 (5 bases). Between the trimmed V and J ends, which lost 5 bases and 7 bases, there was a span of 12 bases. Germline V lookup: CDR1 MNHEY, CDR2 SMNVEV (reference sequence). This CDR3 contains 13 residues. In DNA form, the CDR3 reads TGTGCCAGCAGTGACAGCTGGTGGAATGAGCAGTTCTTC. The encoded protein is CASSDSWWNEQFF.

The chain joins TRBV4-1 to TRBJ1-2; TRBD1 matches at 7 bases. Trimming cost V 1 base and J 0 bases; bases outside gene matches: 2. The CDR3 extends over 15 amino acids. The germline CDR1 and CDR2 sequences are MGHRA and YSYEKL. CDR3 region: CASSQARGTNYGYTF. In nucleotides, the CDR3 is TGCGCCAGCAGCCAAGCCAGGGGGACTAACTATGGCTACACCTTC.

This clone was counted between two and nine times. The chain combines TRBV4-2 with TRBJ1-1; 7 bases line up with TRBD1. V gave up 3 bases and J gave up 0 bases; unmatched junction bases: 4. The CDR3 covers 15 residues. Germline CDR1 is LGHNA and CDR2 is YNFKEQ. CDR3 nucleotide sequence: TGTGCCAGCAGCCATGGGACAGAGATGAACACTGAAGCTTTCTTT. Protein product: CASSHGTEMNTEAFF.

This clone was detected once. The chain combines TRBV5-1 with TRBJ2-1, with TRBD2 matching over 10 bases. CDR1 and CDR2 from the germline V gene are SGHRS and YFSETQ. CDR3 length: 15 amino acids. After removal of 2 bases from V and 7 bases from J, the junction contained 6 bases not matched to a gene. The CDR3 is CASSLWASGRNEQFF. The DNA of the CDR3 is TGCGCCAGCAGCTTATGGGCTAGCGGGAGAAATGAGCAGTTCTTC.

This chain connects TRBV2 to TRBJ1-6; D gene unclear. CDR1 and CDR2 (germline): SNHLY, FYNNEI. V lost 0 bases, J lost 6 bases, and 27 bases lay in between. The CDR3 is made up of 21 amino acids. As DNA, the CDR3 is TGTGCCAGCAGTGAAGCCTCTATTGGAGAAATTCTCCCGGGCGGTAATTCACCCCTCCACTTT. Its protein product is CASSEASIGEILPGGNSPLHF.

The rearrangement links TRBV9 to TRBJ1-5; no clear D. V was clipped by 0 bases and J by 0 bases, with 7 bases between them. The CDR3 runs to 15 residues. CDR1 SGDLS and CDR2 YYNGEE come from the germline V gene. The CDR3 region is CASSVGSNSNQPQHF. The DNA of the CDR3 is TGTGCCAGCAGCGTAGGTTCAAATAGCAATCAGCCCCAGCATTTT.

This clone has just a few counts. V gene TRBV6-1 combines with J gene TRBJ2-3, with D possibly being TRBD2 (6 bases). The ends were cut back, 7 bases at V and 1 base at J, with 12 bases in the middle. The CDR3 has 14 residues. CDR1 is MNHNS, CDR2 SASEGT, per germline. The CDR3 loop is CASMEPGGTDTQYF. The CDR3 DNA follows: TGTGCCAGCATGGAGCCGGGGGGCACAGATACGCAGTATTTT.

The gene calls are TRBV9 and TRBJ1-4; D possibly corresponds to TRBD1 (5 bases). The germline V gene encodes CDR1 SGDLS and CDR2 YYNGEE. The V and J ends lost 4 bases and 6 bases respectively, with 13 bases between them. This CDR3 spans 14 amino acids. CDR3 loop: CASSLRDWDEKLFF. DNA of the CDR3: TGTGCCAGCAGCCTCCGGGACTGGGATGAAAAACTGTTTTTT.

CDR3 loop: CASSLLTSGEQYF. In nucleotides, the CDR3 is TGTGCCAGCAGCTTGCTGACATCGGGGGAGCAGTACTTC. The chain is built from TRBV7-3 and TRBJ2-7, with D perhaps TRBD2 (5 bases). This CDR3 comprises 13 residues. CDR1 is SGHTA and CDR2 is FQGTGA in the germline V gene. V lost 3 bases, J lost 7 bases, and 13 bases lay in between.

V gene TRBV27 combines with J gene TRBJ2-1; tentatively, D is TRBD1 or TRBD2 (5 bases each). V was pared by 6 bases and J by 0 bases, with 12 bases between. This CDR3 contains 15 residues. Per the germline V gene, CDR1 is MNHEY and CDR2 is SMNVEV (reference sequence). This CDR3 reads CASSIGTVSYNEQFF. CDR3 nucleotide sequence: TGTGCCAGCAGCATCGGGACGGTCTCCTACAATGAGCAGTTCTTC.